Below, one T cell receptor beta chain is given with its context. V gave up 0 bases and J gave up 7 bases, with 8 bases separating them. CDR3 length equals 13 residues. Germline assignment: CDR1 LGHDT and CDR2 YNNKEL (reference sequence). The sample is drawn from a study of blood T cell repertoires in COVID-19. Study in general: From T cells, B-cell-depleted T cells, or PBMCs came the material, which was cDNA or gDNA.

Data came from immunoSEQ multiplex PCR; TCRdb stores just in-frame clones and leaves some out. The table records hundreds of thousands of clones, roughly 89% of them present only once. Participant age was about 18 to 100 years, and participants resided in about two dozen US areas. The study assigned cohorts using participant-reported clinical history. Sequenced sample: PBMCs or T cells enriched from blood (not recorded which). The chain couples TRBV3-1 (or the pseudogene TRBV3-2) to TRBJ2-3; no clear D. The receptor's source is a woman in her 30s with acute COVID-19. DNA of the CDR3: TGTGCCAGCAGCCAAGACAAAACTTATACGCAGTATTTT. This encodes CASSQDKTYTQYF.